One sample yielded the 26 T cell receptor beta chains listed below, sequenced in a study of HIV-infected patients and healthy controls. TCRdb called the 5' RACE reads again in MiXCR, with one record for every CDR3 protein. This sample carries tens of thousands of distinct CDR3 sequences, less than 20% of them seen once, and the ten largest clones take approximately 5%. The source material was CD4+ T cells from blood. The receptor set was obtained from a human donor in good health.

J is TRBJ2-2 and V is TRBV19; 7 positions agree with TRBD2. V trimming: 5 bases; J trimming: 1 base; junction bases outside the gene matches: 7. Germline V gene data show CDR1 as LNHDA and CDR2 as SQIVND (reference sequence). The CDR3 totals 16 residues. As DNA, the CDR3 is TGTGCCAGTAGTGTGACTAGCCCGAGGAACACCGGGGAGCTGTTTTTT. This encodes CASSVTSPRNTGELFF.

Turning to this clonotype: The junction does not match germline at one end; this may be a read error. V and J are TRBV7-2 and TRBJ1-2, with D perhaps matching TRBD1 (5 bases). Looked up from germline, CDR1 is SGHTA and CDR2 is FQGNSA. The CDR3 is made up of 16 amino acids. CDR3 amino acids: CVSSSRVGGEGYGYTF. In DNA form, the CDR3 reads TGTGTCAGCAGCTCACGGGTGGGGGGAGAAGGTTATGGCTACACCTTC. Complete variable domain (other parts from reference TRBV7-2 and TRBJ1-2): GAGVSQSPSNKVTEKGKDVELRCDPISGHTALYWYRQSLGQGLEFLIYFQGNSAPDKSGLPSDRFSAERTGGSVSTLTIQRTQQEDSAVYLCVSSSRVGGEGYGYTFGSGTRLTVV.

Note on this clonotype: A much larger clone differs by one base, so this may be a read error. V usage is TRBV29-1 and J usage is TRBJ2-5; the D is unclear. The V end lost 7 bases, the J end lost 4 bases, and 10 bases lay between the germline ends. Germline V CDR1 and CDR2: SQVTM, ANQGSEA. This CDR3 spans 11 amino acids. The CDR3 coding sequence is TGCAGCGCCCGATTCCGAGAGACCCAGTACTTC. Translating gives CSARFRETQYF. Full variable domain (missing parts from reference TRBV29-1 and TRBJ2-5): SAVISQKPSRDICQRGTSLTIQCQVDSQVTMMFWYRQQPGQSLTLIATANQGSEATYESGFVIDKFPISRPNLTFSTLTVSNMSPEDSSIYLCSARFRETQYFGPGTRLLVL.

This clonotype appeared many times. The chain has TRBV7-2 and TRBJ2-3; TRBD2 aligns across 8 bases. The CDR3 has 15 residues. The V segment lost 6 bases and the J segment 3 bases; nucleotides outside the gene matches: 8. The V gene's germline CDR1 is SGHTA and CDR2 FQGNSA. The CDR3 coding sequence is TGTGCCAGCAGTAAGCGGGAGCTATCGACAGATACGCAGTATTTT. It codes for CASSKRELSTDTQYF.

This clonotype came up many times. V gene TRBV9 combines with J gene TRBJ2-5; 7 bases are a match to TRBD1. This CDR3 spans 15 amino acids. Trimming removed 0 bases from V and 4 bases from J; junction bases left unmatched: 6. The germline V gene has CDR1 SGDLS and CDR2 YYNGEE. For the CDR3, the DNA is TGTGCCAGCAGCGTAGCCCCCGACAGGGCAGAGACCCAGTACTTC. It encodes CASSVAPDRAETQYF.

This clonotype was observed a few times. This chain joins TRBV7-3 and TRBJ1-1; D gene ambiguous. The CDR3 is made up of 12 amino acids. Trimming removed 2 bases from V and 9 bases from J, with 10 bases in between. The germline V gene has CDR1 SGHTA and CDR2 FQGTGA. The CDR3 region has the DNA TGTGCCAGCAGCTTAGAGGGTACCAAAGCTTTCTTT. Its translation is CASSLEGTKAFF. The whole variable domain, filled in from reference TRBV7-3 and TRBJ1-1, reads GAGVSQTPSNKVTEKGKYVELRCDPISGHTALYWYRQSLGQGPEFLIYFQGTGAADDSGLPNDRFFAVRPEGSVSTLKIQRTERGDSAVYLCASSLEGTKAFFGQGTRLTVV.

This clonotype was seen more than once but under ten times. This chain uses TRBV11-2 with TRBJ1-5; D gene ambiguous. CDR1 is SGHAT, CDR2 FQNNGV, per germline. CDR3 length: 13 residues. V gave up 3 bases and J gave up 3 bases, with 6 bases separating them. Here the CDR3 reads CASSFAVNQPQHF. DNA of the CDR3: TGTGCCAGCAGCTTCGCAGTCAATCAGCCCCAGCATTTT. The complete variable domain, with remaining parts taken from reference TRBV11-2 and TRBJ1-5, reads EAGVAQSPRYKIIEKRQSVAFWCNPISGHATLYWYQQILGQGPKLLIQFQNNGVVDDSQLPKDRFSAERLKGVDSTLKIQPAKLEDSAVYLCASSFAVNQPQHFGDGTRLSIL.

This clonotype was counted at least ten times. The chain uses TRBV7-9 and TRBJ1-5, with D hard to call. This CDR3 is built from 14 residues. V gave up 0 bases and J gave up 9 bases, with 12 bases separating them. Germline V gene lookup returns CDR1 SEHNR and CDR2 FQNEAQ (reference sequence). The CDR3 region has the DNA TGTGCCAGCAGCTTAGCGGGGAGCTCGGCGCCCCAGCATTTT. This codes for CASSLAGSSAPQHF.

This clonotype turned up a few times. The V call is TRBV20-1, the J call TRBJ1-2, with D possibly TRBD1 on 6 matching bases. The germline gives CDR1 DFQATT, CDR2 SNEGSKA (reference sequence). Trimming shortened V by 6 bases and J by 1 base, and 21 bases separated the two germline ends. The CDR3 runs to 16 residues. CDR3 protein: CSAGGQGSRNNYGYTF. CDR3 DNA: TGCAGTGCAGGAGGGCAGGGGTCACGGAATAACTATGGCTACACCTTC.

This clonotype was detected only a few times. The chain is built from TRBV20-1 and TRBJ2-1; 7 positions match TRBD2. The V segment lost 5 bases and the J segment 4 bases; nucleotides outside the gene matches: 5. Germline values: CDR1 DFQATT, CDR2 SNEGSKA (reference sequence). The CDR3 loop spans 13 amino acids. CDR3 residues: CSAASGLYNEQFF. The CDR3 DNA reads TGCAGTGCTGCTAGCGGATTATACAATGAGCAGTTCTTC.

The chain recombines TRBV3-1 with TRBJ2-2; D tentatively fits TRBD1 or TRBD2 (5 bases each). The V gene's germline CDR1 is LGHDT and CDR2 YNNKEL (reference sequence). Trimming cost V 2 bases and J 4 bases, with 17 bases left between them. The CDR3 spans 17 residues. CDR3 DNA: TGTGCCAGCAGCCAAATACCGGGGACGGGACGCACCGGGGAGCTGTTTTTT. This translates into CASSQIPGTGRTGELFF. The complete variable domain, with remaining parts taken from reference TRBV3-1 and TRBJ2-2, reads DTAVSQTPKYLVTQMGNDKSIKCEQNLGHDTMYWYKQDSKKFLKIMFSYNNKELIINETVPNRFSPKSPDKAHLNLHINSLELGDSAVYFCASSQIPGTGRTGELFFGEGSRLTVL.

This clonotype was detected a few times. CDR3 protein: CASTGQAYNEQFF. The CDR3, as DNA: TGTGCCAGCACGGGACAGGCCTACAATGAGCAGTTCTTC. The rearrangement links TRBV2 to TRBJ2-1; 8 bases are shared with TRBD1. The CDR3 is 13 residues long. Germline CDR1 SNHLY, CDR2 FYNNEI. V lost 7 bases and J lost 2; bases outside the gene matches: 1.

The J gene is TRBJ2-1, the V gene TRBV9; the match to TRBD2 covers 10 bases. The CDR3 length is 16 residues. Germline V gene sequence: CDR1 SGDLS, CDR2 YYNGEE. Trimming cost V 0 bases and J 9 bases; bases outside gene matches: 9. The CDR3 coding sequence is TGTGCCAGCAGCGTAGATGGAGCGGGAGGGCGGGCTGAGCAGTTCTTC. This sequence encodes CASSVDGAGGRAEQFF.

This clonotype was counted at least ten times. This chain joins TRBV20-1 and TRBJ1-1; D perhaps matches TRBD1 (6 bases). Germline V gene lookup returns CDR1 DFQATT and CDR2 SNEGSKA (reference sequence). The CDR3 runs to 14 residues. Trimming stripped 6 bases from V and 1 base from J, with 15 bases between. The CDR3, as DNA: TGCAGTGCCCCGCCGGCAGGGGCGAACACTGAAGCTTTCTTT. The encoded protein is CSAPPAGANTEAFF.

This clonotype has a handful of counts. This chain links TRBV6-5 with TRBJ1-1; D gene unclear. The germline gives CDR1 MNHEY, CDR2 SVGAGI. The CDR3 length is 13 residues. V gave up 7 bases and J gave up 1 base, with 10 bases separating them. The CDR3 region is CASTGTTNTEAFF. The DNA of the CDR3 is TGTGCCAGCACGGGCACCACGAACACTGAAGCTTTCTTT.

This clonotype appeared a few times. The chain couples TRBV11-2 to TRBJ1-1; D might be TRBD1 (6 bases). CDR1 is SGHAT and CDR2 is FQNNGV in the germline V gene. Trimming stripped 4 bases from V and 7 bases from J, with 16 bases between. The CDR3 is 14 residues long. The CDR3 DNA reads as TGTGCCAGCAGCTCCGACCCCCAGGGGTTTGAAGCTTTCTTT. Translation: CASSSDPQGFEAFF.

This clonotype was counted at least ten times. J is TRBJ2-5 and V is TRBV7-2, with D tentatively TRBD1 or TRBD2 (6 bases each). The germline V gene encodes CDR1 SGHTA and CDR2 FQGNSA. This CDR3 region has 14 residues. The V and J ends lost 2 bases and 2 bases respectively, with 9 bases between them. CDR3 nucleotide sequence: TGTGCCAGCAGCTTATCGGGGGCGCAAGAGACCCAGTACTTC. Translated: CASSLSGAQETQYF.

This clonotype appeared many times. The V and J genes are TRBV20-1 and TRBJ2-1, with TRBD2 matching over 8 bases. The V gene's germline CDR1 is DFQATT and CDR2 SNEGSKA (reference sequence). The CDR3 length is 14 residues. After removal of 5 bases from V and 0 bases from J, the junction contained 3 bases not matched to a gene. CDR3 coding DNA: TGCAGTGCTGTAGCGGGAAGCTCCTACAATGAGCAGTTCTTC. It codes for CSAVAGSSYNEQFF.

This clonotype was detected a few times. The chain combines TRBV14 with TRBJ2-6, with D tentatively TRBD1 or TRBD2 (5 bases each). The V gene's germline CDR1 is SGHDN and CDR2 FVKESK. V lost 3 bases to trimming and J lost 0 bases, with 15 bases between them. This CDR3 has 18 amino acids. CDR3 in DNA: TGTGCCAGCAGCCAGTCCGGGACGCTTGCCTCTGGGGCCAACGTCCTGACTTTC. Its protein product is CASSQSGTLASGANVLTF.

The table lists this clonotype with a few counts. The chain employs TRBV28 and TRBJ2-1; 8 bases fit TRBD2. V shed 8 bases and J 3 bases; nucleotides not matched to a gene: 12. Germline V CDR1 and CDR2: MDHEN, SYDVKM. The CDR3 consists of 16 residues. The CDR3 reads CASSRVLAALYNEQFF. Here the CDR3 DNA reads TGTGCCAGCTCAAGGGTACTAGCGGCCCTCTACAATGAGCAGTTCTTC.

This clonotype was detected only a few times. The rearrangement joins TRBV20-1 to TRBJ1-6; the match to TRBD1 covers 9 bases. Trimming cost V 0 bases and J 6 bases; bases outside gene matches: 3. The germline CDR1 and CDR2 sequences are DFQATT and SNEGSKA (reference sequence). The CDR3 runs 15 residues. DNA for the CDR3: TGCAGTGCTAGAGATACAGGGGGCCTTAATTCACCCCTCCACTTT. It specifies CSARDTGGLNSPLHF.

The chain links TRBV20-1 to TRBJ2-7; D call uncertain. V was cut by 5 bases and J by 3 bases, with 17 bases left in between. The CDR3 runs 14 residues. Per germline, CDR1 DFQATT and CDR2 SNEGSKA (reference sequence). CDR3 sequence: CSASNPAAVYEQYF. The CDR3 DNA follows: TGCAGTGCTTCGAACCCGGCAGCAGTCTACGAGCAGTACTTC.

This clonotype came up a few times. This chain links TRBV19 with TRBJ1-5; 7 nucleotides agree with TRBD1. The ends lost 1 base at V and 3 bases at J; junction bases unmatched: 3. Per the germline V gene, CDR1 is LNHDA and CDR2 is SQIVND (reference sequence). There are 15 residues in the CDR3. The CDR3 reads CASSIAQGDNQPQHF. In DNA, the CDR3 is TGTGCCAGTAGTATAGCGCAGGGGGACAATCAGCCCCAGCATTTT.

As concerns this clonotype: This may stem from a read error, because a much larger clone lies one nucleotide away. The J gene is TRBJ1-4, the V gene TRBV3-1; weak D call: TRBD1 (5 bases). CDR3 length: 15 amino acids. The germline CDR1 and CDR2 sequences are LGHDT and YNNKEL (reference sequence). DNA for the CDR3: TGTGCCAGCAGCCAAGATCAGGGACGTAATGAAAAACTGATTTTT. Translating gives CASSQDQGRNEKLIF.

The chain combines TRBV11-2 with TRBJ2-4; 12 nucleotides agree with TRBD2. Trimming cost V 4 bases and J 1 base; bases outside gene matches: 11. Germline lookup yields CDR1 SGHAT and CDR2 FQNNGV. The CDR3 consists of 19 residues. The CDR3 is CASSSRLAGEKGAKNIQYF. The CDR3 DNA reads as TGTGCCAGCAGCTCAAGACTAGCGGGAGAAAAGGGGGCCAAAAACATTCAGTACTTC. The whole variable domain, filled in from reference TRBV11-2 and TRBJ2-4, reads EAGVAQSPRYKIIEKRQSVAFWCNPISGHATLYWYQQILGQGPKLLIQFQNNGVVDDSQLPKDRFSAERLKGVDSTLKIQPAKLEDSAVYLCASSSRLAGEKGAKNIQYFGAGTRLSVL.

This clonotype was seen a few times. The CDR3 loop is CASSIDLSISTGELFF. The CDR3 bases are TGTGCCAGTAGTATAGATCTCAGCATTAGCACCGGGGAGCTGTTTTTT. V usage is TRBV19 and J usage is TRBJ2-2; D is ambiguous. The CDR3 has 16 residues. V lost 0 bases and J lost 4, with 12 bases in between. The germline CDR1 and CDR2 sequences are LNHDA and SQIVND (reference sequence).